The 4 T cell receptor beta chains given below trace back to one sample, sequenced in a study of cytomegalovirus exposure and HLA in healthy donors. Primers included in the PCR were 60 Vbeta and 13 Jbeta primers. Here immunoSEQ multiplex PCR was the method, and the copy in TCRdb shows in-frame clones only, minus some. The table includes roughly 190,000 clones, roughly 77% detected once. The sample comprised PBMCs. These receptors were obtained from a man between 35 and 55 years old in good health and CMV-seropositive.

For the CDR3, the DNA is TGTGCCAGCAGCGTAGGTATTGGCAGGGTCATTAAAGGTACAGATACGCAGTATTTT. This sequence encodes CASSVGIGRVIKGTDTQYF. The rearrangement uses TRBV9 and TRBJ2-3, with D possibly being TRBD1 (5 bases). V lost 0 bases and J lost 3, with 23 bases in between. The CDR3 loop spans 19 amino acids. Germline V gives CDR1 SGDLS, CDR2 YYNGEE.

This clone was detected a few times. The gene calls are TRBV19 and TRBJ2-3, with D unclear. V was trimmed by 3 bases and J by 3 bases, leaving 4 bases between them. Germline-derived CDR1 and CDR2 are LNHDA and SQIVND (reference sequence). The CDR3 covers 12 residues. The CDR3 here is CASSMRTDTQYF. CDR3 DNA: TGTGCCAGTAGTATGCGTACAGATACGCAGTATTTT.

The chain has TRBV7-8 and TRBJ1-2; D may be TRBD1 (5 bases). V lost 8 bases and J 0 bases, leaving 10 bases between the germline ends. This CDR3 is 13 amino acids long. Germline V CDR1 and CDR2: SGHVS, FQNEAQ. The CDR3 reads CASAGNTNYGYTF. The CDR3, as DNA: TGTGCCAGCGCAGGGAACACTAACTATGGCTACACCTTC.

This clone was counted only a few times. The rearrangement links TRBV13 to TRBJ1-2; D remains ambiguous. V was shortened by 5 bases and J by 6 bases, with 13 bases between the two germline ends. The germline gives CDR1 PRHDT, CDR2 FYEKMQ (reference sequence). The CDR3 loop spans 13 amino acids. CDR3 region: CASSPRGAHGYTF. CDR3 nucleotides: TGTGCCAGCAGCCCGCGGGGAGCTCATGGCTACACCTTC. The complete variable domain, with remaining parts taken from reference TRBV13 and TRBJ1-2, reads AAGVIQSPRHLIKEKRETATLKCYPIPRHDTVYWYQQGPGQDPQFLISFYEKMQSDKGSIPDRFSAQQFSDYHSELNMSSLELGDSALYFCASSPRGAHGYTFGSGTRLTVV.